The next 22 T cell receptor beta chains were all read from a single sample in a study of PD-1 blockade in classical Hodgkin lymphoma. Assay: immunoSEQ multiplex PCR; the TCRdb copy retains only in-frame clones and omits some. The sample contains 43,000 or so clones, around four fifths of which appear only once. Time point indicated: cycle 4 day 1 (C4D1), after about 6 weeks of nivolumab. Exposure to brentuximab vedotin varied, and each patient had relapsed following autologous stem cell transplantation. The source material was peripheral blood mononuclear cells (PBMCs), sampled before the fourth cycle of nivolumab. Receptor source: a human donor with classical Hodgkin lymphoma.

This clone was observed a few times. V usage is TRBV28 and J usage is TRBJ1-1, with TRBD1 as a possible D gene (5 bases). CDR3 length equals 14 residues. Germline CDR1 MDHEN, CDR2 SYDVKM. The ends were cut back, 6 bases at V and 1 base at J, with 12 bases in the middle. CDR3 loop: CASSPFTGNTEAFF. DNA for the CDR3: TGTGCCAGCAGCCCCTTCACAGGGAACACTGAAGCTTTCTTT. The whole variable domain, filled in from reference TRBV28 and TRBJ1-1, reads DVKVTQSSRYLVKRTGEKVFLECVQDMDHENMFWYRQDPGLGLRLIYFSYDVKMKEKGDIPEGYSVSREKKERFSLILESASTNQTSMYLCASSPFTGNTEAFFGQGTRLTVV.

This clone was seen just once. V usage is TRBV25-1 and J usage is TRBJ1-2; D not resolved. Germline CDR1 reads MGHDK; CDR2 reads SYGVNS. The CDR3 is 10 residues long. V was shortened by 11 bases and J by 0 bases, with 4 bases between the two germline ends. CDR3 coding DNA: TGTGCCGGGGCTAACTATGGCTACACCTTC. Encoded protein: CAGANYGYTF.

The chain combines TRBV19 with TRBJ1-2, with TRBD1 as a possible D gene (6 bases). The germline V gene has CDR1 LNHDA and CDR2 SQIVND (reference sequence). Trimming took 5 bases from V and 1 from J, leaving 20 bases between them. The CDR3 sequence is 17 residues long. In DNA form, the CDR3 reads TGTGCCAGTAGTCGGGCGCAGGGGAACCTTTTTAACTATGGCTACACCTTC. Translation: CASSRAQGNLFNYGYTF.

This clone was picked up a small number of times. This chain links TRBV19 with TRBJ1-1; TRBD1 aligns across 8 bases. The J segment lost 0 bases and the V segment lost 7 bases, leaving 4 bases of the junction unmatched. The CDR3 is made up of 14 amino acids. Germline V gene lookup returns CDR1 LNHDA and CDR2 SQIVND (reference sequence). The CDR3 bases are TGTGCCAGTACCCCGACAGGGGTGAACACTGAAGCTTTCTTT. Translation: CASTPTGVNTEAFF.

The chain is built from TRBV2 and TRBJ2-7; TRBD1 is a possible D gene (5 bases). V was cut by 5 bases and J by 3 bases, with 8 bases left in between. Germline V lookup: CDR1 SNHLY, CDR2 FYNNEI. The CDR3 contains 12 residues. The DNA of the CDR3 is TGTGCCAGCAGTTTGGACATCTACGAGCAGTACTTC. Residues: CASSLDIYEQYF.

The rearrangement joins TRBV2 to TRBJ1-1; no clear D. CDR1 and CDR2 (germline): SNHLY, FYNNEI. The ends were cut back, 2 bases at V and 0 bases at J, with 13 bases in the middle. This CDR3 region has 16 residues. The CDR3: CASSELGQPMNTEAFF. As DNA, the CDR3 is TGTGCCAGCAGTGAACTAGGGCAGCCAATGAACACTGAAGCTTTCTTT.

The J gene is TRBJ2-7, the V gene TRBV5-1, with D unclear. The V end lost 2 bases, the J end lost 4 bases, and 13 bases lay between the germline ends. From germline, CDR1 is SGHRS and CDR2 YFSETQ. The CDR3 consists of 14 residues. The CDR3 reads CASSFSISVYEQYF. CDR3 nucleotides: TGCGCCAGCAGCTTCTCTATAAGTGTTTACGAGCAGTACTTC.

This chain links TRBV4-3 with TRBJ2-1, with 14 nucleotides matching TRBD2. With V trimmed by 0 bases and J by 12 bases, 7 bases remained unmatched. CDR1 is LGHNA and CDR2 is YSLEER in the germline V gene. CDR3 size: 16 residues. CDR3 in amino acids: CASSQDRLAGGIRQFF. DNA of the CDR3: TGCGCCAGCAGCCAAGATCGACTAGCGGGGGGGATCAGGCAGTTCTTC.

The chain joins TRBV18 to TRBJ1-1; D is unclear. The germline V and J ends were trimmed by 3 bases and 0 bases, with 11 bases remaining between them. CDR3 length: 15 residues. The germline V gene encodes CDR1 KGHSH and CDR2 LQKENI. The CDR3 nucleotides are TGTGCCAGCTCACCCCGACAAACCATGAACACTGAAGCTTTCTTT. Its translation is CASSPRQTMNTEAFF. Drawing the rest from reference TRBV18 and TRBJ1-1, the complete variable domain is NAGVMQNPRHLVRRRGQEARLRCSPMKGHSHVYWYRQLPEEGLKFMVYLQKENIIDESGMPKERFSAEFPKEGPSILRIQQVVRGDSAAYFCASSPRQTMNTEAFFGQGTRLTVV.

The chain uses TRBV2 and TRBJ2-1; TRBD1 aligns across 8 bases. Germline V gene sequence: CDR1 SNHLY, CDR2 FYNNEI. Unmatched junction bases numbered 6, after V lost 6 bases and J lost 2 bases. The CDR3 sequence is 15 residues long. The CDR3 sequence is CASRAGTGTYNEQFF. The DNA for the CDR3 is TGTGCCAGCAGAGCCGGGACAGGTACCTACAATGAGCAGTTCTTC.

This chain uses TRBV19 with TRBJ1-5; 8 positions agree with TRBD1. The CDR3 covers 14 residues. Germline V gene lookup returns CDR1 LNHDA and CDR2 SQIVND (reference sequence). With 6 bases clipped from V and 9 bases from J, the junction kept 10 bases outside the gene matches. In DNA form, the CDR3 reads TGTGCCAGTAGATACGACAGGGGACGGGGGCCCCAGCATTTT. Its protein product is CASRYDRGRGPQHF.

J is TRBJ1-1 and V is TRBV10-3; D is ambiguous. V lost 3 bases to trimming and J lost 5 bases, with 13 bases between them. The CDR3 is 14 residues long. Germline CDR1 and CDR2: ENHRY and SYGVKD. The CDR3 protein is CAISDLREGTEAFF. The CDR3 nucleotides are TGTGCCATCAGTGACTTGAGGGAGGGAACTGAAGCTTTCTTT.

This clone is a singleton in its sample. The rearrangement uses TRBV4-2 and TRBJ1-2, with D perhaps matching TRBD1 (5 bases). From germline, CDR1 is LGHNA and CDR2 YNFKEQ. The CDR3 has 19 amino acids. V lost 0 bases to trimming and J lost 3 bases, with 23 bases between them. The CDR3 region is CASSQEEGSAFVLDYGYTF. Here the CDR3 DNA reads TGTGCCAGCAGCCAAGAAGAGGGGTCTGCCTTTGTTCTCGACTATGGCTACACCTTC.

This clone has only a few counts. The genes are TRBV7-9 and TRBJ2-2; 9 positions match TRBD2. The junction had 11 bases not matched to a gene; V was cut back by 5 bases and J by 7 bases. This CDR3 spans 16 amino acids. Germline assignment: CDR1 SEHNR and CDR2 FQNEAQ (reference sequence). The CDR3 nucleotides are TGTGCCAGCAGCCAACAGCGGGGGGTCGAAATCGGGGAGCTGTTTTTT. Translating gives CASSQQRGVEIGELFF.

This clone was detected only a few times. The chain employs TRBV7-2 and TRBJ1-1; 7 bases fit TRBD1. V lost 3 bases to trimming and J lost 11 bases; unmatched junction nucleotides: 3. Germline lookup yields CDR1 SGHTA and CDR2 FQGNSA. This CDR3 comprises 11 residues. The CDR3 bases are TGTGCCAGCAGCTTTACAGGGGTGGCTTTCTTT. It yields the protein CASSFTGVAFF.

This chain links TRBV5-5 with TRBJ2-2; D perhaps matches TRBD1 (7 bases). The CDR3 contains 14 residues. CDR1 and CDR2 from the germline V gene are SGHKS and YYEKEE (reference sequence). V shed 5 bases and J shed 2 bases, with 10 bases lying between them. This CDR3 is CASRRDSNTGELFF. CDR3 nucleotides: TGTGCCAGCAGGCGGGACAGCAACACCGGGGAGCTGTTTTTT.

This chain uses TRBV7-9 with TRBJ1-6, with D tentatively TRBD1 (5 bases). Germline assignment: CDR1 SEHNR and CDR2 FQNEAQ (reference sequence). This CDR3 comprises 14 residues. Trimming stripped 1 base from V and 6 bases from J, with 7 bases between. The CDR3 reads CASSLVQGNSPLHF. Here the CDR3 DNA reads TGTGCCAGCAGCTTAGTTCAGGGTAATTCACCCCTCCACTTT.

This chain uses TRBV6-6 with TRBJ2-5, with 7 bases aligning to TRBD1. Germline V gene data show CDR1 as MNHNY and CDR2 as SVGAGI (reference sequence). Germline trimming cut 4 bases from V and 5 bases from J; bases unmatched to any gene: 10. CDR3 length: 15 amino acids. CDR3 bases: TGTGCCAGCAGTTCCCTTCGACAGGGCCGGGAGACCCAGTACTTC. Encoded protein: CASSSLRQGRETQYF.

CDR3 bases: TGTGCCAGCAGACTCCAGTCGGAAACGTTCTTC. Translated: CASRLQSETFF. The rearrangement uses TRBV6-6 and TRBJ2-1, with D unresolved. Germline V CDR1 and CDR2: MNHNY, SVGAGI (reference sequence). V dropped 6 bases and J dropped 15 bases, with 15 bases sitting between them. The CDR3 is 11 residues long.

The chain has TRBV5-1 and TRBJ2-3; TRBD1 agrees at 9 bases. The CDR3 loop spans 14 amino acids. V shed 4 bases, J shed 4 bases, and the junction held 4 bases outside the gene matches. From germline, CDR1 is SGHRS and CDR2 YFSETQ. The DNA of the CDR3 is TGCGCCAGCAGCCCCGGACAGGGGCCAGATACGCAGTATTTT. Translating gives CASSPGQGPDTQYF.

A word on this clone: A junction end diverges from the germline sequence, so it may reflect a read error. The chain carries TRBV7-9 and TRBJ1-2, with D uncertain. This CDR3 region has 11 residues. Germline V lookup: CDR1 SEHNR, CDR2 FQNEAQ (reference sequence). In DNA form, the CDR3 reads TGTGCCAGCAGCCTAGAGGCGGCACCAATCTTC. Its translation is CASSLEAAPIF.

The rearrangement uses TRBV10-3 and TRBJ1-2; D ambiguous. V was clipped by 3 bases and J by 7 bases, with 9 bases between them. The germline V gene encodes CDR1 ENHRY and CDR2 SYGVKD. The CDR3 loop spans 12 amino acids. CDR3: CAISEQTLGYTF. CDR3 in DNA: TGTGCCATCAGTGAACAGACCCTTGGCTACACCTTC.